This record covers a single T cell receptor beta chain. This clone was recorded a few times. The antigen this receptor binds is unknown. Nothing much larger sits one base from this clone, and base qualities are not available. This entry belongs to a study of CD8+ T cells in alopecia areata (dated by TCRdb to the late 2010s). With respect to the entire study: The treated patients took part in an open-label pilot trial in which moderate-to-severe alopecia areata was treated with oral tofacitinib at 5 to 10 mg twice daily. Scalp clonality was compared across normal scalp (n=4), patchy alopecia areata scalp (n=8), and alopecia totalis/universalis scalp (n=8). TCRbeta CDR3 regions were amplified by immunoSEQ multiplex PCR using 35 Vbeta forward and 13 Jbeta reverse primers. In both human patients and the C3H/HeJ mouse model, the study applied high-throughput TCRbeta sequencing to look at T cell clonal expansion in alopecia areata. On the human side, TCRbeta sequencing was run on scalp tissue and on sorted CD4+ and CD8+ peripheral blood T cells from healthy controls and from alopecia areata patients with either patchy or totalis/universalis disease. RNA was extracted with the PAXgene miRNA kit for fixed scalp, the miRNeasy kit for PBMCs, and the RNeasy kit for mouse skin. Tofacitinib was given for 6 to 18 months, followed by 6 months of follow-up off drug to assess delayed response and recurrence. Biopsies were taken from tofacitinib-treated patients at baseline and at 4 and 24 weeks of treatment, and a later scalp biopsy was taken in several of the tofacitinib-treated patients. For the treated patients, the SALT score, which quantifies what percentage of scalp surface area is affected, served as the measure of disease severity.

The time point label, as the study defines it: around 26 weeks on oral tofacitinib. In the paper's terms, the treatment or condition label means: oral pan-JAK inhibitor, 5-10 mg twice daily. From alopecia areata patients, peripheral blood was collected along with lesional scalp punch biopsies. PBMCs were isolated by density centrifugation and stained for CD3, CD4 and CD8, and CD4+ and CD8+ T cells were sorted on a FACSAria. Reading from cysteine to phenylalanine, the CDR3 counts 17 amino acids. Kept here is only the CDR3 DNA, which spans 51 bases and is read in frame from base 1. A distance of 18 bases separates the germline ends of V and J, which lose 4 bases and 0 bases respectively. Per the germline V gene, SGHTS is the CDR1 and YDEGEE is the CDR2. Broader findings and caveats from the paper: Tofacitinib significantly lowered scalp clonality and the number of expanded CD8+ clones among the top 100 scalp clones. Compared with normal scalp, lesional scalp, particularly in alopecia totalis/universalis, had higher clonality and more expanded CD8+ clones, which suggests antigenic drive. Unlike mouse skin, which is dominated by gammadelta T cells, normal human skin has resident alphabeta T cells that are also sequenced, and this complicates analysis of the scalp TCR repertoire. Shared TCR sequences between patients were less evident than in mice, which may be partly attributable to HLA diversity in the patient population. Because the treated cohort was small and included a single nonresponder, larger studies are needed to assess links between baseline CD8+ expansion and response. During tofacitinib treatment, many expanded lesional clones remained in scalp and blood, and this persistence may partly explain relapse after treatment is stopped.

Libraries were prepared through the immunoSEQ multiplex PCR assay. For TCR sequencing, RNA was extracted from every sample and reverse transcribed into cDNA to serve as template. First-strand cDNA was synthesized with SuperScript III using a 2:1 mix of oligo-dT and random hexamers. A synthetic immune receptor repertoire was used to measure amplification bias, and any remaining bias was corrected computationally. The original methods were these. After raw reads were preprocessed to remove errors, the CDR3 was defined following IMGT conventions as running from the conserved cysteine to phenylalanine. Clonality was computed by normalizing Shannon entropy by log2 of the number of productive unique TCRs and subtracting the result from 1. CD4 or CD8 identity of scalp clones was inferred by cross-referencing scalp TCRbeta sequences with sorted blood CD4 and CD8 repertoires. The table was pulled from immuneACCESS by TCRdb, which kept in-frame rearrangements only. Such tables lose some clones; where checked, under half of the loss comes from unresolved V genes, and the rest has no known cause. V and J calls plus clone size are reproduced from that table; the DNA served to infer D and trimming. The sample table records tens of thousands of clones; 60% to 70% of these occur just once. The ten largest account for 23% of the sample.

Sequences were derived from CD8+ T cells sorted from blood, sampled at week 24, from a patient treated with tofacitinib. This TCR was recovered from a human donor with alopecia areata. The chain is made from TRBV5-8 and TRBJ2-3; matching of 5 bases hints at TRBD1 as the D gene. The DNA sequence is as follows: TGTGCCAGCAGCCCTTTGAAGACAGACCTTAGCACAGATACGCAGTATTTT. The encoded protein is CASSPLKTDLSTDTQYF.